This T cell receptor (beta chain) was obtained from a study of neurological immune-mediated disorders. Germline CDR1 and CDR2: SGHRS and YFSETQ. The length of the CDR3 is 15 residues. V lost 1 base and J lost 9, with 16 bases in between. This clonotype appeared many times. Time point noted: longitudinal time-point 2. Each CDR3 protein gets one entry after TCRdb re-called the 5' RACE reads with MiXCR. The profile shows 70,000 to 95,000 distinct CDR3 sequences, 13% of them singletons. V usage is TRBV5-1 and J usage is TRBJ2-2, with a weak D call TRBD2 (7 bases). This TCR derives from a female donor with HTLV-1-associated myelopathy (HAM/TSP). Sequenced: PBMCs. The CDR3 region has the DNA TGCGCCAGCAGCTTGTCGGGGGGCGCAGTCCGGGAGCTGTTTTTT. Residues: CASSLSGGAVRELFF.